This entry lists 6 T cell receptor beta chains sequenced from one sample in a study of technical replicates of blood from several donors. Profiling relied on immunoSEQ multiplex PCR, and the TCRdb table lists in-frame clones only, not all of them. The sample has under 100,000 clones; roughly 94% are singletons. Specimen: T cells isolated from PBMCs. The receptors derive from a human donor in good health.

The CDR3 loop reads CASSYSERATNEKLFF. DNA of the CDR3: TGTGCCAGCAGTTATTCGGAACGGGCAACTAATGAAAAACTGTTTTTT. This sequence joins TRBV6-5 and TRBJ1-4; D gene ambiguous. CDR3 length: 16 amino acids. Trimming took 3 bases from V and 0 from J, leaving 11 bases between them. Germline values: CDR1 MNHEY, CDR2 SVGAGI.

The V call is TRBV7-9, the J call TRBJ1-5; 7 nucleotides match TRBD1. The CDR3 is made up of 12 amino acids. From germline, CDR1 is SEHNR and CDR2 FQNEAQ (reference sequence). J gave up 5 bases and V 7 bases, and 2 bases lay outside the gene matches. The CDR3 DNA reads TGTGCCAGCAACAGGGGCCATCAGCCCCAGCATTTT. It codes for CASNRGHQPQHF. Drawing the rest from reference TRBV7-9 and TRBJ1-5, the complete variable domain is DTGVSQNPRHKITKRGQNVTFRCDPISEHNRLYWYRQTLGQGPEFLTYFQNEAQLEKSRLLSDRFSAERPKGSFSTLEIQRTEQGDSAMYLCASNRGHQPQHFGDGTRLSIL.

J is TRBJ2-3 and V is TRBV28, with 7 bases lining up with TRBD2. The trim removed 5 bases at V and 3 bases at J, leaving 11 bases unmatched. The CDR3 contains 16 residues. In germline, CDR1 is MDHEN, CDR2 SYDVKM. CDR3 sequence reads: CASSPRGRGWTDTQYF. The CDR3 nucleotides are TGTGCCAGCAGTCCCCGCGGGCGGGGGTGGACAGATACGCAGTATTTT.

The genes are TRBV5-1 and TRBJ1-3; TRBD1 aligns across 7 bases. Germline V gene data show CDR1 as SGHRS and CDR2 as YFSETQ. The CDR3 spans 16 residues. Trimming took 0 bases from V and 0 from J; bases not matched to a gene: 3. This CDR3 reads CASSLARGSSGNTIYF. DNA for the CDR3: TGCGCCAGCAGCTTGGCCAGGGGGAGCTCTGGAAACACCATATATTTT. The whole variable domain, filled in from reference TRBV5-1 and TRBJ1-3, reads KAGVTQTPRYLIKTRGQQVTLSCSPISGHRSVSWYQQTPGQGLQFLFEYFSETQRNKGNFPGRFSGRQFSNSRSEMNVSTLELGDSALYLCASSLARGSSGNTIYFGEGSWLTVV.

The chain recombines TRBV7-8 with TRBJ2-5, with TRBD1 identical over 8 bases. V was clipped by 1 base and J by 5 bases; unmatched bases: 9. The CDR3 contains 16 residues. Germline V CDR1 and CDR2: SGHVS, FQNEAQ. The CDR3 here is CASSLVQGAWLETQYF. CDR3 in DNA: TGTGCCAGCAGCTTAGTCCAGGGGGCATGGTTGGAGACCCAGTACTTC. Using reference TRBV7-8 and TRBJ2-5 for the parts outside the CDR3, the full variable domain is GAGVSQSPRYKVAKRGQDVALRCDPISGHVSLFWYQQALGQGPEFLTYFQNEAQLDKSGLPSDRFFAERPEGSVSTLKIQRTQQEDSAVYLCASSLVQGAWLETQYFGPGTRLLVL.

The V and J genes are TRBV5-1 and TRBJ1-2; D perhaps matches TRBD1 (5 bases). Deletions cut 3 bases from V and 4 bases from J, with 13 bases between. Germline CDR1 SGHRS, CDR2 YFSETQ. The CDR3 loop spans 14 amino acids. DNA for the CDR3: TGCGCCAGCAGCTCAGGGATCCAGGGCTATGGCTACACCTTC. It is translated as CASSSGIQGYGYTF.